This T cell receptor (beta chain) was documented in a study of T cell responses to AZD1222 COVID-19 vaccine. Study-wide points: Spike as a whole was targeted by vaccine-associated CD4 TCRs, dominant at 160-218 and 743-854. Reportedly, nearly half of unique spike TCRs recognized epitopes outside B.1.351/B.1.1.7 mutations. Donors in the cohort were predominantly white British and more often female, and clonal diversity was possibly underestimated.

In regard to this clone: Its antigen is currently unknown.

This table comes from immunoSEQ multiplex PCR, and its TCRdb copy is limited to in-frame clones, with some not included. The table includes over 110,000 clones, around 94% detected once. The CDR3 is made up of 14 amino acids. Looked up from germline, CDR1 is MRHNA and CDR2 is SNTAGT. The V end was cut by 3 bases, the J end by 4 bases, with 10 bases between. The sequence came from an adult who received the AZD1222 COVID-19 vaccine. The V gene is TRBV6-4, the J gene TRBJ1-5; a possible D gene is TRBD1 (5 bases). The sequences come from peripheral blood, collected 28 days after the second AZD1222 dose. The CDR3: CASSEQEGNQPQHF. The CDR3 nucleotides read TGTGCCAGCAGTGAACAGGAGGGGAATCAGCCCCAGCATTTT.